These T cell receptor beta chains were read from a single sample in a study of blood T cell repertoires in COVID-19. Libraries were prepared by immunoSEQ multiplex PCR; TCRdb keeps only in-frame clonotypes and omits some of them. The sample lists 250,000 to 350,000 clones; 80% to 90% were seen once. The sample consisted of PBMCs or T cells enriched from blood (not recorded which). Source of these receptors: a young woman who had recovered from COVID-19. CDR3s include the opening cysteine and the closing phenylalanine or tryptophan. A D gene is named only where the DNA matches it firmly. Clone size is stated in some rows and not others, as once, few, many or a class when expanded.

clone size: -; V gene: TRBV10-2; D gene: TRBD1; J gene: TRBJ1-1; CDR3 protein: CASSELTGGTEAFF; CDR3 DNA: TGCGCCAGCAGCGAGTTGACAGGGGGCACTGAAGCTTTCTTT
clone size: -; V gene: TRBV9; D gene: TRBD2; J gene: TRBJ2-2; CDR3 protein: CASSARRLAGGYTGELFF; CDR3 DNA: TGTGCCAGCAGCGCCCGGCGGCTAGCGGGGGGGTACACCGGGGAGCTGTTTTTT
clone size: -; V gene: TRBV5-8; D gene: -; J gene: TRBJ2-3; CDR3 protein: CASSLRDRTDTQYF; CDR3 DNA: TGTGCCAGCAGCCTCCGGGATCGCACAGATACGCAGTATTTT
clone size: -; V gene: TRBV6-6; D gene: TRBD1; J gene: TRBJ1-6; CDR3 protein: CASSYSTGENSPLHF; CDR3 DNA: TGTGCCAGCAGTTACTCGACAGGGGAGAATTCACCCCTCCACTTT
clone size: -; V gene: TRBV6-5; D gene: -; J gene: TRBJ1-3; CDR3 protein: CASSYHVQAGNTIYF; CDR3 DNA: TGTGCCAGCAGTTACCACGTACAGGCAGGAAACACCATATATTTT
clone size: few; V gene: TRBV9; D gene: TRBD2; J gene: TRBJ2-1; CDR3 protein: CASSVEMVGLAVYNEQFF; CDR3 DNA: TGTGCCAGCAGCGTAGAGATGGTAGGACTAGCGGTCTACAATGAGCAGTTCTTC
clone size: -; V gene: TRBV27; D gene: -; J gene: TRBJ2-7; CDR3 protein: CATLSLSSYEQYF; CDR3 DNA: TGTGCCACCCTGAGTTTAAGCTCCTACGAGCAGTACTTC
clone size: -; V gene: TRBV5-1; D gene: -; J gene: TRBJ1-1; CDR3 protein: CASSPGNEAFF; CDR3 DNA: TGCGCCAGCAGCCCAGGCAATGAAGCTTTCTTT
clone size: -; V gene: TRBV28; D gene: TRBD1; J gene: TRBJ1-1; CDR3 protein: CASSLLTGGRAEAFF; CDR3 DNA: TGTGCCAGCAGTTTACTAACAGGGGGGCGCGCTGAAGCTTTCTTT
clone size: -; V gene: TRBV14; D gene: -; J gene: TRBJ1-1; CDR3 protein: CASSQEVGATEAFF; CDR3 DNA: TGTGCCAGCAGCCAGGAAGTAGGGGCCACTGAAGCTTTCTTT
clone size: -; V gene: TRBV5-1; D gene: TRBD1; J gene: TRBJ1-2; CDR3 protein: CASSLGQGVNYGYTF; CDR3 DNA: TGCGCCAGCAGCTTGGGCCAGGGGGTTAACTATGGCTACACCTTC
clone size: -; V gene: TRBV7-9; D gene: TRBD1; J gene: TRBJ1-4; CDR3 protein: CASSFTQPGTGRLFF; CDR3 DNA: TGTGCCAGCAGCTTTACCCAACCCGGGACAGGGCGACTGTTTTTT
clone size: -; V gene: TRBV6-1; D gene: -; J gene: TRBJ2-5; CDR3 protein: CASSESPGRGQETQYF; CDR3 DNA: TGTGCCAGCAGTGAATCCCCGGGTCGGGGCCAAGAGACCCAGTACTTC
clone size: -; V gene: TRBV18; D gene: TRBD1; J gene: TRBJ2-7; CDR3 protein: CASSPSRQGPPYEQYF; CDR3 DNA: TGTGCCAGCTCACCCTCGCGACAGGGGCCTCCCTACGAGCAGTACTTC
clone size: -; V gene: TRBV4-1; D gene: -; J gene: TRBJ1-6; CDR3 protein: CASSQANTGGRSSYNSPLHF; CDR3 DNA: TGCGCCAGCAGCCAAGCGAATACCGGGGGACGGAGCTCCTATAATTCACCCCTCCACTTT
clone size: once; V gene: TRBV5-1; D gene: TRBD2; J gene: TRBJ2-3; CDR3 protein: CASSLTSGGAADTQYF; CDR3 DNA: TGCGCCAGCAGCTTGACTAGCGGGGGGGCTGCAGATACGCAGTATTTT
clone size: -; V gene: TRBV5-3; D gene: TRBD2; J gene: TRBJ2-1; CDR3 protein: CARRRGGLFCEQFF; CDR3 DNA: TGTGCCAGAAGGCGGGGGGGCCTCTTTTGTGAGCAGTTCTTC
clone size: once; V gene: TRBV28; D gene: TRBD1; J gene: TRBJ1-2; CDR3 protein: CASSRLSRDYRGQDGYTF; CDR3 DNA: TGTGCCAGCAGCCGACTGTCTAGGGACTACAGGGGGCAGGATGGCTACACCTTC
clone size: -; V gene: TRBV6-5; D gene: -; J gene: TRBJ1-1; CDR3 protein: CATQVPWDTEAFF; CDR3 DNA: TGTGCCACCCAGGTCCCGTGGGACACTGAAGCTTTCTTT
clone size: -; V gene: TRBV6-5; D gene: TRBD1; J gene: TRBJ1-2; CDR3 protein: CASSRRDRGGYTF; CDR3 DNA: TGTGCCAGCAGCCGCCGGGACAGGGGAGGCTACACCTTC
clone size: -; V gene: TRBV7-3; D gene: -; J gene: TRBJ1-2; CDR3 protein: CASSLREGTF; CDR3 DNA: TGTGCCAGCAGCTTAAGGGAGGGCACCTTC
clone size: -; V gene: TRBV7-9; D gene: TRBD1; J gene: TRBJ1-2; CDR3 protein: CASSLVLQGTYGYTF; CDR3 DNA: TGTGCCAGCAGCTTAGTCTTACAGGGGACATATGGCTACACCTTC
clone size: -; V gene: TRBV5-6; D gene: -; J gene: TRBJ2-7; CDR3 protein: CASSLVGRRSSYEQYF; CDR3 DNA: TGTGCCAGCAGCTTGGTCGGGAGAAGGAGCTCCTACGAGCAGTACTTC
clone size: -; V gene: TRBV7-3; D gene: TRBD1; J gene: TRBJ2-2; CDR3 protein: CASSQGTGSGELFF; CDR3 DNA: TGTGCCAGCAGCCAAGGGACAGGGTCCGGGGAGCTGTTTTTT
clone size: -; V gene: TRBV5-1; D gene: TRBD1; J gene: TRBJ1-5; CDR3 protein: CASSEGQGNQPQHF; CDR3 DNA: TGCGCCAGCAGCGAGGGACAGGGCAATCAGCCCCAGCATTTT
clone size: -; V gene: TRBV5-1; D gene: TRBD1; J gene: TRBJ2-1; CDR3 protein: CASSLAWDRMYNEQFF; CDR3 DNA: TGCGCCAGCAGCTTGGCATGGGACAGGATGTACAATGAGCAGTTCTTC
clone size: -; V gene: TRBV5-4; D gene: TRBD2; J gene: TRBJ2-5; CDR3 protein: CASSRAGLAGVETQYF; CDR3 DNA: TGTGCCAGCAGCCGGGCGGGGCTAGCGGGAGTAGAGACCCAGTACTTC
clone size: once; V gene: TRBV5-1; D gene: -; J gene: TRBJ2-2; CDR3 protein: CASSLAGVGELFF; CDR3 DNA: TGCGCCAGCAGCTTGGCCGGAGTCGGGGAGCTGTTTTTT
clone size: -; V gene: TRBV6-5; D gene: -; J gene: TRBJ2-7; CDR3 protein: CASSYLQGWGYEQYF; CDR3 DNA: TGTGCCAGCAGTTACCTTCAGGGGTGGGGATACGAGCAGTACTTC
clone size: -; V gene: TRBV5-1; D gene: TRBD1; J gene: TRBJ1-2; CDR3 protein: CASSSRGTADGYTF; CDR3 DNA: TGCGCCAGCAGCTCCAGGGGGACAGCAGATGGCTACACCTTC
clone size: -; V gene: TRBV28; D gene: -; J gene: TRBJ2-5; CDR3 protein: CASSFTGYGTQYF; CDR3 DNA: TGTGCCAGCAGTTTCACAGGGTACGGGACCCAGTACTTC
clone size: -; V gene: TRBV5-1; D gene: -; J gene: TRBJ1-2; CDR3 protein: CASSLDAGLGGYTF; CDR3 DNA: TGCGCCAGCAGCTTGGATGCAGGGCTTGGAGGCTACACCTTC
clone size: -; V gene: TRBV5-1; D gene: -; J gene: TRBJ1-1; CDR3 protein: CASSLIPPGQTNTEAFF; CDR3 DNA: TGCGCCAGCAGCCTTATCCCTCCGGGACAAACGAACACTGAAGCTTTCTTT
clone size: -; V gene: TRBV28; D gene: -; J gene: TRBJ1-5; CDR3 protein: CASSSKGEPQHF; CDR3 DNA: TGTGCCAGCAGTTCCAAGGGGGAGCCCCAGCATTTT
clone size: -; V gene: TRBV20-1; D gene: TRBD1; J gene: TRBJ2-3; CDR3 protein: CSVRGTDTQYF; CDR3 DNA: TGCAGTGTCAGGGGGACAGATACGCAGTATTTT
clone size: once; V gene: TRBV7-2; D gene: -; J gene: TRBJ2-5; CDR3 protein: CASSPTATGGETQYF; CDR3 DNA: TGTGCCAGCAGCCCCACGGCAACGGGCGGGGAGACCCAGTACTTC
clone size: -; V gene: TRBV9; D gene: TRBD1; J gene: TRBJ1-1; CDR3 protein: CASSGQGGNTEAFF; CDR3 DNA: TGTGCCAGCAGCGGACAGGGGGGTAACACTGAAGCTTTCTTT
clone size: -; V gene: TRBV5-1; D gene: TRBD1; J gene: TRBJ1-1; CDR3 protein: CASSLEGQDFTEAFF; CDR3 DNA: TGCGCCAGCAGCTTGGAAGGACAGGACTTCACTGAAGCTTTCTTT
clone size: many; V gene: TRBV6-5; D gene: TRBD2; J gene: TRBJ2-7; CDR3 protein: CASSTSGDSYEQYF; CDR3 DNA: TGTGCCAGCAGTACTAGCGGGGACTCCTACGAGCAGTACTTC
clone size: few; V gene: TRBV4-1; D gene: TRBD2; J gene: TRBJ2-1; CDR3 protein: CASSQGLARGVYNEQFF; CDR3 DNA: TGCGCCAGCAGCCAAGGACTGGCGCGGGGGGTCTACAATGAGCAGTTCTTC
clone size: -; V gene: TRBV5-1; D gene: -; J gene: TRBJ2-6; CDR3 protein: CASSLGQGGFSGANVLTF; CDR3 DNA: TGCGCCAGCAGCTTGGGACAGGGAGGCTTTTCGGGGGCCAACGTCCTGACTTTC
clone size: -; V gene: TRBV27; D gene: TRBD1; J gene: TRBJ1-6; CDR3 protein: CASRTGGSPLHF; CDR3 DNA: TGTGCCAGCAGGACAGGGGGTTCACCCCTCCACTTT